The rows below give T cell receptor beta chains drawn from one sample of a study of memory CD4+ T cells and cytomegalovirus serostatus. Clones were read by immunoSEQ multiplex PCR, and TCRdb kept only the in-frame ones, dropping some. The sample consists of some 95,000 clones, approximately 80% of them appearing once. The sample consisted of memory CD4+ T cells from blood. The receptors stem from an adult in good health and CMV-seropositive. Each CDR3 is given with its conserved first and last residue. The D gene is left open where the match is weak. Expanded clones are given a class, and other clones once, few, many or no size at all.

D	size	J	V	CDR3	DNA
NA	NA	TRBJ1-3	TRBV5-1	CASSLGATGHSGNTIYF	TGCGCCAGCAGCTTGGGGGCTACAGGTCACTCTGGAAACACCATATATTTT
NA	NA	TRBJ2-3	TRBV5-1	CASSSKGPPDTQYF	TGCGCCAGCAGTTCAAAGGGGCCGCCAGATACGCAGTATTTT
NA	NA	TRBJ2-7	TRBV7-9	CASSPQWGHLSYEQYF	TGTGCCAGCAGCCCTCAATGGGGACACCTATCCTACGAGCAGTACTTC
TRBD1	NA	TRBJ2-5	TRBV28	CASSRRDRKTQYF	TGTGCCAGCAGCCGCCGGGACAGAAAGACCCAGTACTTC
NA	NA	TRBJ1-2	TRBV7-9	CASSTLRDINYGYTF	TGTGCCAGCAGCACACTTAGGGACATAAACTATGGCTACACCTTC
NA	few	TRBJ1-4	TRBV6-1	CASSPAIATNEKLFF	TGTGCCAGCAGCCCGGCTATTGCAACTAATGAAAAACTGTTTTTT
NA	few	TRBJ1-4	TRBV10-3	CAISTEGEEKLFF	TGTGCCATCAGTACAGAGGGGGAAGAAAAACTGTTTTTT
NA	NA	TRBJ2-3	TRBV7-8	CASSLDVLDTQYF	TGTGCCAGCAGCTTAGACGTCTTGGATACGCAGTATTTT
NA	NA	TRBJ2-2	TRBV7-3	CASSLRGWTTNTGELFF	TGTGCCAGCAGCTTAAGAGGTTGGACTACGAACACCGGGGAGCTGTTTTTT
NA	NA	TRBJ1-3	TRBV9	CASSGPRRRGNTIYF	TGTGCCAGCAGCGGACCCAGGCGTAGGGGAAACACCATATATTTT
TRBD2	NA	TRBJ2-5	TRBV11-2	CASSHLSSGRAGETQYF	TGTGCCAGCAGCCACCTCTCTAGCGGGAGGGCCGGGGAGACCCAGTACTTC
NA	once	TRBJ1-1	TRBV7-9	CASSLLGNTEAFF	TGTGCCAGCAGCCTGCTAGGGAACACTGAAGCTTTCTTT
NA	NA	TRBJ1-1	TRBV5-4	CASSLERGMNTEAFF	TGTGCCAGCAGCTTGGAGCGGGGTATGAACACTGAAGCTTTCTTT
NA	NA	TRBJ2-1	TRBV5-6	CASNLFQVNNEQFF	TGTGCCAGCAACTTGTTCCAGGTCAACAATGAGCAGTTCTTC
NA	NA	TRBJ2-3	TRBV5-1	CASSLDPTDTQYF	TGCGCCAGCAGCTTGGACCCCACAGATACGCAGTATTTT
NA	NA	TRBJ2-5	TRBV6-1	CASSDPRGAGETQYF	TGTGCCAGCAGTGATCCCAGGGGGGCAGGTGAGACCCAGTACTTC
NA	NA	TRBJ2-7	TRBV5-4	CASSLDGGREQYF	TGTGCCAGCAGCTTGGATGGGGGTCGCGAGCAGTACTTC
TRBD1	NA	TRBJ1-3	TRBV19	CASTRDRGNTIYF	TGTGCCAGTACTCGGGACAGGGGAAACACCATATATTTT
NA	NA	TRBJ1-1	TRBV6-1	CASYRETDTEAFF	TGTGCCAGCTATCGCGAAACCGACACTGAAGCTTTCTTT
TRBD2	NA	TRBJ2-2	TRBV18	CASSPRGTTTGELFF	TGTGCCAGCTCACCACGGGGGACTACCACCGGGGAGCTGTTTTTT
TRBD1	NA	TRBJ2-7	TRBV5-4	CASSQAGTGPYEQYF	TGTGCCAGCAGCCAAGCCGGGACAGGGCCCTACGAGCAGTACTTC
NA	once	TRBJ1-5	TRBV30	CAWSVEGHSNQPQHF	TGTGCCTGGAGTGTTGAAGGGCATAGCAATCAGCCCCAGCATTTT
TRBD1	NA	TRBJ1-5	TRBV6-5	CASSSRTGGNQPQHF	TGTGCCAGCAGTTCCAGGACAGGGGGCAATCAGCCCCAGCATTTT
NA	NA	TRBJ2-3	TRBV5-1	CASSLFLADTQYF	TGCGCCAGCAGCTTGTTTCTTGCAGATACGCAGTATTTT
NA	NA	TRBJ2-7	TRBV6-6	CASSYTPGYEQYF	TGTGCCAGCAGTTATACCCCGGGATACGAGCAGTACTTC
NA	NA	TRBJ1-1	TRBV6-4	CASSATGSGTEAFF	TGTGCCAGCAGTGCTACGGGGTCTGGCACTGAAGCTTTCTTT
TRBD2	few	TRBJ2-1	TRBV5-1	CASRRGLADSEQFF	TGCGCCAGCAGAAGAGGACTAGCGGATTCAGAGCAGTTCTTC
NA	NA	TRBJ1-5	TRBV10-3	CAISESGAGTQPQHF	TGTGCCATCAGTGAGTCCGGGGCAGGGACACAGCCCCAGCATTTT
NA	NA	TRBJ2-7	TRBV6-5	CASSPRGVEQYF	TGTGCCAGCAGCCCCAGGGGGGTCGAGCAGTACTTC
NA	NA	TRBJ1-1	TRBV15	CATSREGGSTEAFF	TGTGCCACCAGCAGAGAGGGGGGGTCCACTGAAGCTTTCTTT
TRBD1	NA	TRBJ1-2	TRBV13	CASSPTGSNYGYTF	TGTGCCAGCAGCCCGACAGGGAGCAACTATGGCTACACCTTC
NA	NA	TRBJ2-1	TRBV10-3	CAISRGGTEGGNEQFF	TGTGCCATCAGTAGGGGAGGGACAGAGGGGGGGAATGAGCAGTTCTTC
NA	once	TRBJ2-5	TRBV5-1	CASSLEETQYF	TGCGCCAGCAGCCTAGAAGAGACCCAGTACTTC
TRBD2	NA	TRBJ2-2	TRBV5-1	CASSFLAGVDTGELFF	TGCGCCAGCAGCTTTCTAGCGGGAGTAGACACCGGGGAGCTGTTTTTT
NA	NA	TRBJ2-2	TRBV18	CASSPLGERFGGELFF	TGTGCCAGCTCACCACTGGGGGAAAGGTTCGGCGGGGAGCTGTTTTTT
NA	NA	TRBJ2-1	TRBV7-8	CASSQNPRVNEQFF	TGTGCCAGCAGCCAAAATCCTAGGGTCAATGAGCAGTTCTTC
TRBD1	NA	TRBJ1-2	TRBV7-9	CASSSGQGYGYTF	TGTGCCAGCAGCTCTGGACAGGGGTATGGCTACACCTTC
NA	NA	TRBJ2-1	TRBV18	CASSPPRDGINEQFF	TGTGCCAGCTCACCACCGCGGGACGGTATAAATGAGCAGTTCTTC
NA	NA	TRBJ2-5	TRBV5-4	CASSLGQETQYF	TGTGCCAGCAGCTTGGGTCAAGAGACCCAGTACTTC
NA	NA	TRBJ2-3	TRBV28	CASSLPSTDTQYF	TGTGCCAGCAGTTTACCCTCCACAGATACGCAGTATTTT
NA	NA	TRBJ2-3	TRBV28	CASSSQGGLGGHTQYF	TGTGCCAGCAGTTCCCAAGGTGGATTAGGGGGTCATACGCAGTATTTT
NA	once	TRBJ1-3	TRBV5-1	CASSLDGFGNTIYF	TGCGCCAGCAGCTTGGACGGATTTGGAAACACCATATATTTT